This T cell receptor beta chain is from a study of human T cells and chemical hapten exposure. Study-wide findings and caveats: Unchanged with DPC sensitization were TCRs above 1 in 1000 frequency.

Stated time point: patch test 2, 6 weeks after DPC sensitization. Treatment given: therapeutic diphenylcyclopropenone sensitization with weekly scalp DPC. Germline CDR1 is MDHEN and CDR2 is SYDVKM. The CDR3 sequence is 16 residues long. The ends lost 4 bases at V and 3 bases at J; junction bases unmatched: 12. In its sample, this clonotype was seen many times. Its target is not known. A single record per CDR3 protein comes from TCRdb applying MiXCR to the RACE reads. The sample includes about 140,000 distinct CDR3 sequences, approximately 12% of them seen just once. The sequenced sample was whole blood, obtained in connection with sensitization to the hapten diphenylcyclopropenone (DPC). The chain carries TRBV28 and TRBJ2-7; 7 nucleotides agree with TRBD2. This clonotype originated in a woman aged 50 to 60 with alopecia areata. Some clones in this sample may be carry-over from other donors' samples. The CDR3 bases are TGTGCCAGCAGTTCACCCTGGGGAGGGTCCCTCTACGAGCAGTACTTC. Protein: CASSSPWGGSLYEQYF.